The T cell receptor (beta chain) under discussion was sequenced for a study of long-term antiretroviral therapy in people with HIV. General study results and limits: HIV repertoires spanned narrower CDR3 length ranges than controls. Someone took the blood between about 2003 and 2017, maybe while older ART regimens were in use.

The sample holds one count of this clone. Its antigen is not known. No fewer than two post-ART and no fewer than one pre-ART PBMC samples existed for each donor. Each HIV-infected participant was given treatment in the United States. Trimming at V came to 11 bases and at J to 1 base, leaving 3 bases not matched to a gene. This CDR3 comprises 12 residues. Germline-derived CDR1 and CDR2 are LNHDA and SQIVND (reference sequence). The assay used was immunoSEQ (version v3.0), run at survey level. The repertoire was sequenced with immunoSEQ multiplex PCR; TCRdb's copy has only in-frame clones and lacks some. The sample contains tens of thousands of clones, around 86% of which appear only once.

This TCR was recovered from a man aged 45-65 years with HIV. The chain recombines TRBV19 with TRBJ1-1, with 8 bases fitting TRBD1. The sample here was unsorted PBMCs, taken 0.4 years after starting antiretroviral therapy. CDR3 sequence reads: CACGTGNTEAFF. The CDR3 nucleotides read TGTGCCTGCGGGACAGGGAACACTGAAGCTTTCTTT.